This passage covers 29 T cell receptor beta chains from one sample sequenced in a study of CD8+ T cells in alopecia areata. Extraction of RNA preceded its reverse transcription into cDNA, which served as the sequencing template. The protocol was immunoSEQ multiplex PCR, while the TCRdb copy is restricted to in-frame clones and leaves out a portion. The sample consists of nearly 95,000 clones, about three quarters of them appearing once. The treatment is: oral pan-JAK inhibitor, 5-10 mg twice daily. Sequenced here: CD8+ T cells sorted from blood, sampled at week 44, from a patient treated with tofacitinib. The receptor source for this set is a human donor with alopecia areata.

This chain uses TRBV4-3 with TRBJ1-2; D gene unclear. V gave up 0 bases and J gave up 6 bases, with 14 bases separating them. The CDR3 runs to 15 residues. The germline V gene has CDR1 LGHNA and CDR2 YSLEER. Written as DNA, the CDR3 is TGCGCCAGCAGCCAAGAATGGGGTCTGGCGGATGGCTACACCTTC. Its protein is CASSQEWGLADGYTF.

CDR3 loop: CASSLAVSGANEQFF. The DNA of the CDR3 is TGTGCCAGCAGCTTAGCGGTTAGCGGGGCCAATGAGCAGTTCTTC. This rearrangement joins TRBV7-6 to TRBJ2-1, with 8 bases matching TRBD2. V lost 0 bases, J lost 6 bases, and 4 bases stayed unmatched. CDR1 and CDR2 (germline): SGHVS, FNYEAQ. The CDR3 spans 15 residues.

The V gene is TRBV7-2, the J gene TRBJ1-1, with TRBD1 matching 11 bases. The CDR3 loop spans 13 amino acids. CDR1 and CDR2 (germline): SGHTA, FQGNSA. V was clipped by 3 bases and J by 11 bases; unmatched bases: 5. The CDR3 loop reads CASSFGQGALAFF. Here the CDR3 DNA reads TGTGCCAGCAGCTTTGGACAGGGGGCGCTTGCTTTCTTT.

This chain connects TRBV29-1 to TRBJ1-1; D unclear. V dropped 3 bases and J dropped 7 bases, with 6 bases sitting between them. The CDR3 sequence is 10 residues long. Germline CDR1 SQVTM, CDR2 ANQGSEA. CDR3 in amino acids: CSVEGDEAFF. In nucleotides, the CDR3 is TGCAGCGTTGAGGGTGATGAAGCTTTCTTT. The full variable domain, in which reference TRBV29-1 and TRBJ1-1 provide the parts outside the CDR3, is SAVISQKPSRDICQRGTSLTIQCQVDSQVTMMFWYRQQPGQSLTLIATANQGSEATYESGFVIDKFPISRPNLTFSTLTVSNMSPEDSSIYLCSVEGDEAFFGQGTRLTVV.

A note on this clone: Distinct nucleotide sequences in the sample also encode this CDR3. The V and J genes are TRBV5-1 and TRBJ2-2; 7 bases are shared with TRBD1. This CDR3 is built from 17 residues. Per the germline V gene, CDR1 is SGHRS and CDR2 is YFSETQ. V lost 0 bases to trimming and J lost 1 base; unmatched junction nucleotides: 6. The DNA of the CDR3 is TGCGCCAGCAGCTTGGCTGGGGCAGGGGGGAACACCGGGGAGCTGTTTTTT. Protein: CASSLAGAGGNTGELFF.

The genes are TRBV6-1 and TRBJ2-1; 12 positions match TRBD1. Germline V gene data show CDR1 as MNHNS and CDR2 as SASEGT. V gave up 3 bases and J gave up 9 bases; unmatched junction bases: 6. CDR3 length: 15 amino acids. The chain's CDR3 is CASSDLGQGAIEQFF. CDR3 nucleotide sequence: TGTGCCAGCAGTGATTTGGGACAGGGGGCGATTGAGCAGTTCTTC.

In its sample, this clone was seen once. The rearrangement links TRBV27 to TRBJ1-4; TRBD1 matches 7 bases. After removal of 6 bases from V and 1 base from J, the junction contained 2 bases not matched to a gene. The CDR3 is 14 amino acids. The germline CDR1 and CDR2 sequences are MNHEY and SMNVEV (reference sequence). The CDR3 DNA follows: TGTGCCAGCAGGACAGGGTTAACTAATGAAAAACTGTTTTTT. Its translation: CASRTGLTNEKLFF. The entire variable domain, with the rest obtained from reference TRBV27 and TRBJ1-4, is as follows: EAQVTQNPRYLITVTGKKLTVTCSQNMNHEYMSWYRQDPGLGLRQIYYSMNVEVTDKGDVPEGYKVSRKEKRNFPLILESPSPNQTSLYFCASRTGLTNEKLFFGSGTQLSVL.

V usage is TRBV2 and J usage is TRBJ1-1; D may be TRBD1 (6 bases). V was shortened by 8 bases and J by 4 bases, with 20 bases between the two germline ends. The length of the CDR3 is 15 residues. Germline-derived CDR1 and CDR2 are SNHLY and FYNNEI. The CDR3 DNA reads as TGTGCCAGCGGTTCCTTGGGGGCAACGGGCACTGAAGCTTTCTTT. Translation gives CASGSLGATGTEAFF.

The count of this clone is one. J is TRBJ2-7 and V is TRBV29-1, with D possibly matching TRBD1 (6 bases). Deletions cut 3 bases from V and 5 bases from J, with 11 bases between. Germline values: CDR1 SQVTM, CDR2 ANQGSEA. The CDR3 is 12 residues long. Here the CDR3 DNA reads TGCAGCGTTGATCTGGGGGCTAACGAGCAGTACTTC. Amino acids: CSVDLGANEQYF.

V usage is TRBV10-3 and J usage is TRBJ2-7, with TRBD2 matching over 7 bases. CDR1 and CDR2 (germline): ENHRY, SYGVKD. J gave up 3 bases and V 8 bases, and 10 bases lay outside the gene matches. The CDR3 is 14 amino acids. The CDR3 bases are TGTGCCATCCGAGGTACGGGGGGTAACTACGAGCAGTACTTC. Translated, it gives CAIRGTGGNYEQYF.

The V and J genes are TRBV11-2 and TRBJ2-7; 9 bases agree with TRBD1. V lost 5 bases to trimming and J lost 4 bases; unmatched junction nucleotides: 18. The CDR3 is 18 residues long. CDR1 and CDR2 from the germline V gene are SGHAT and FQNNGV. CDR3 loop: CASSLSPFRQGGTYEQYF. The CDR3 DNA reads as TGTGCCAGCAGCCTTTCCCCTTTCAGACAGGGGGGCACGTACGAGCAGTACTTC.

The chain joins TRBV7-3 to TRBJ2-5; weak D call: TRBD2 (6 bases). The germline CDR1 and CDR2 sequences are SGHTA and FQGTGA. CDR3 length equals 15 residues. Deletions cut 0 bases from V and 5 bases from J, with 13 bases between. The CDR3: CASSLTWAGRETQYF. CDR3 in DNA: TGTGCCAGCAGCTTAACTTGGGCAGGGAGGGAGACCCAGTACTTC. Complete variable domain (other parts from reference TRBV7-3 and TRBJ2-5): GAGVSQTPSNKVTEKGKYVELRCDPISGHTALYWYRQSLGQGPEFLIYFQGTGAADDSGLPNDRFFAVRPEGSVSTLKIQRTERGDSAVYLCASSLTWAGRETQYFGPGTRLLVL.

CDR3 in DNA: TGTGCCAGCAGCCCCACGGCAGGGCAGCCCCAGCATTTT. It translates to CASSPTAGQPQHF. This sequence joins TRBV6-6 and TRBJ1-5; TRBD1 is a possible D gene (5 bases). This CDR3 has 13 residues. Germline CDR1 and CDR2: MNHNY and SVGAGI (reference sequence). V was cut by 6 bases and J by 7 bases, with 13 bases left in between.

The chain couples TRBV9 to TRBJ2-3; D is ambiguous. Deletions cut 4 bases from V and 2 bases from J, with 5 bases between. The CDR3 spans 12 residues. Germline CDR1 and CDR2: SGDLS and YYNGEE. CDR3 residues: CASSPNTDTQYF. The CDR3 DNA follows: TGTGCCAGCAGCCCGAACACAGATACGCAGTATTTT.

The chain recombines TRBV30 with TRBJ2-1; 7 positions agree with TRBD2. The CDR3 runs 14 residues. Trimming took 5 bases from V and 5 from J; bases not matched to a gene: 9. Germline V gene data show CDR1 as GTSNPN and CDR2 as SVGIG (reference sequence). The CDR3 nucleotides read TGTGCCTGGGACCGACTAGCTTCCGACAATGAGCAGTTCTTC. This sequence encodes CAWDRLASDNEQFF.

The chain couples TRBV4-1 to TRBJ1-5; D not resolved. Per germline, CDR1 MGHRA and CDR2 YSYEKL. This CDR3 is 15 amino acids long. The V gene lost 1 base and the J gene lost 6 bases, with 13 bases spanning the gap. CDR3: CASSQGSDVGQPQHF. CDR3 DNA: TGCGCCAGCAGCCAAGGGTCTGATGTGGGTCAGCCCCAGCATTTT.

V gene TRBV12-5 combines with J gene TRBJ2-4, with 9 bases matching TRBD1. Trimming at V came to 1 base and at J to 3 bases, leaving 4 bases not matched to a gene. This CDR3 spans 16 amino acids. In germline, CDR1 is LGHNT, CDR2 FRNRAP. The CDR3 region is CASGLGGQGVKNIQYF. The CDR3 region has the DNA TGTGCTAGTGGTTTGGGGGGACAGGGTGTCAAAAACATTCAGTACTTC.

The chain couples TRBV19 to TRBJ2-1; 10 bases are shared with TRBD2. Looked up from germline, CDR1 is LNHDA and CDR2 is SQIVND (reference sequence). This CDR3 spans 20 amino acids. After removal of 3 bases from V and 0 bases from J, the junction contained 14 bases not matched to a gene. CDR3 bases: TGTGCCAGTAGTATTTCCTCGCGCACTGGACTAGCGGACTCCTACAATGAGCAGTTCTTC. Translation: CASSISSRTGLADSYNEQFF.

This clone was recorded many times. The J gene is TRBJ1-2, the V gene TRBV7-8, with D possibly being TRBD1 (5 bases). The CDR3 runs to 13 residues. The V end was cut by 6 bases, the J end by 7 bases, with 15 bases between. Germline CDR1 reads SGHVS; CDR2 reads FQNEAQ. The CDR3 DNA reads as TGTGCCAGCAGTCCGGGACCGGGAGGTGGCTACACCTTC. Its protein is CASSPGPGGGYTF.

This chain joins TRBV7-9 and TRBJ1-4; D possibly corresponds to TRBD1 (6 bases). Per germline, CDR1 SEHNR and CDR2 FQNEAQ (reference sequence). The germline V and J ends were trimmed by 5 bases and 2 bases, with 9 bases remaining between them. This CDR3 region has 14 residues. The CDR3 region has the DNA TGTGCCAGCAGCGAAGGGGGGACTAATGAAAAACTGTTTTTT. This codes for CASSEGGTNEKLFF.

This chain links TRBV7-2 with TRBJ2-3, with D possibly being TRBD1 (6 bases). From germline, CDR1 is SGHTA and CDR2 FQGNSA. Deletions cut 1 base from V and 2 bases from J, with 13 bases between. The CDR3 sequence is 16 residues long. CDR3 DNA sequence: TGTGCCAGCAGCTTAGTGATGACAGGTCCCACAGATACGCAGTATTTT. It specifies CASSLVMTGPTDTQYF. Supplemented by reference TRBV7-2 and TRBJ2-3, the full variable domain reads GAGVSQSPSNKVTEKGKDVELRCDPISGHTALYWYRQSLGQGLEFLIYFQGNSAPDKSGLPSDRFSAERTGGSVSTLTIQRTQQEDSAVYLCASSLVMTGPTDTQYFGPGTRLTVL.

The CDR3 DNA reads TGCGCCAGCAGTGCCGGGGGGGGCCATGGCTACACCTTC. Translation gives CASSAGGGHGYTF. The chain links TRBV10-2 to TRBJ1-2; possibly TRBD1 for D (6 bases). V lost 4 bases, J lost 6 bases, and 12 bases lay in between. Germline assignment: CDR1 WSHSY and CDR2 SAAADI. This CDR3 has 13 amino acids.

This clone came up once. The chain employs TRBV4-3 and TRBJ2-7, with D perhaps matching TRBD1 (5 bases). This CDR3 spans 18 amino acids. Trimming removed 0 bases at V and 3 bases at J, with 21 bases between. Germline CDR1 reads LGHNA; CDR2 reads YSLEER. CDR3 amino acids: CASSQDFYKGNQFYEQYF. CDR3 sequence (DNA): TGCGCCAGCAGCCAAGACTTTTATAAGGGGAACCAATTCTACGAGCAGTACTTC.

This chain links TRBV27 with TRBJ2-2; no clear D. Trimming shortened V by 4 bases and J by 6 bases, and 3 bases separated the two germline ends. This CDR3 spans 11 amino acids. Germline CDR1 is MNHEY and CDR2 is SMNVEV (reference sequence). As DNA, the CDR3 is TGTGCCAGCAGTTCATCCGGGGAGCTGTTTTTT. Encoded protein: CASSSSGELFF.

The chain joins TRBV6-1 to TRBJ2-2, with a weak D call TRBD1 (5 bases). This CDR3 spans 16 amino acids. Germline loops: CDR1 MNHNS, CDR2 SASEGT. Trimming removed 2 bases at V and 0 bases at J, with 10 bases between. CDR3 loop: CASSEPDRTNTGELFF. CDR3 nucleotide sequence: TGTGCCAGCAGTGAACCAGACAGAACGAACACCGGGGAGCTGTTTTTT.

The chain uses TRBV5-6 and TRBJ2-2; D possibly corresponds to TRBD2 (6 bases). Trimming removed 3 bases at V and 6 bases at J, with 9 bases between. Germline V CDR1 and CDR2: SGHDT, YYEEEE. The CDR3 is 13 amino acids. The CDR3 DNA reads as TGTGCCAGCAGCTCGGGGGTACCCGGGGAGCTGTTTTTT. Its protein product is CASSSGVPGELFF. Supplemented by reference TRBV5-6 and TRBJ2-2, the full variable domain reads DAGVTQSPTHLIKTRGQQVTLRCSPKSGHDTVSWYQQALGQGPQFIFQYYEEEERQRGNFPDRFSGHQFPNYSSELNVNALLLGDSALYLCASSSGVPGELFFGEGSRLTVL.

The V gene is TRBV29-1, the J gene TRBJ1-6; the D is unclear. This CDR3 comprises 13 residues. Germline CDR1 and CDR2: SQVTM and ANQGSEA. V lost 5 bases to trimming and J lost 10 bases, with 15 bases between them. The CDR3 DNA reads TGCAGCGTTATGACGGCAAGTAACTCACCCCTCCACTTT. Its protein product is CSVMTASNSPLHF.

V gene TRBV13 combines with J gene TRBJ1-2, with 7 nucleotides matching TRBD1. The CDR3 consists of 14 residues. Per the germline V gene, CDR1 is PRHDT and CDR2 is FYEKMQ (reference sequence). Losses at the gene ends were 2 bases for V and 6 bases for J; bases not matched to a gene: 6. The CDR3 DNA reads TGTGCCAGCAGCTTACCCCAGGGGGAGGATGGCTACACCTTC. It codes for CASSLPQGEDGYTF.

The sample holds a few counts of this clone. This chain's CDR3 is CASGSGGSYEQYF. The CDR3 DNA reads as TGTGCTAGCGGAAGCGGGGGCTCCTACGAGCAGTACTTC. The chain couples TRBV12-5 to TRBJ2-7; 8 nucleotides agree with TRBD2. The V gene's germline CDR1 is LGHNT and CDR2 FRNRAP. This CDR3 is 13 amino acids long. Losses at the gene ends were 9 bases for V and 0 bases for J; bases not matched to a gene: 4.